Given below is one T cell receptor beta chain in context. Its antigen is unknown. The sample holds no much larger clone one base away, and base qualities are not on file. There are 15 amino acids in the CDR3, from cysteine to phenylalanine inclusive. Only the CDR3 DNA stays, 45 bases, in frame from base 1. CDR1 SGHVS and CDR2 FQNEAQ were looked up in the germline V gene. V lost 9 bases and J lost 0 bases, and the count of bases not matched to a germline gene is 6. The cohort comprised 710 or so healthy bone marrow donors. At the time of sampling, all cohort members were nominally healthy, though unrecorded immune exposures were likely present. The donor tested CMV seropositive, placing the donor among the approximately 290 seropositive members of the cohort. Each donor provided a peripheral blood sample, and peripheral blood mononuclear cells were used for TCR beta sequencing. Genomic DNA extraction from the blood cell samples was performed with the Qiagen DNeasy Blood Extraction Kit.

Library preparation used the immunoSEQ multiplex PCR assay. For the multiplex PCR, a mixture combining 60 forward primers for TCR Vbeta segments and 13 reverse primers for TCR Jbeta segments was used. Amplification of the CDR3 region of rearranged TCR beta genes was performed with a multiplex PCR assay on genomic DNA. The amplified TCR beta libraries were sequenced on the Illumina HiSeq System as 87-base-pair reads. Under the source paper's analysis protocol: A later analysis counted about 80 million unique TCR beta chains across the 650 to 700 repertoires, and some 12 million of these chains were shared by at least two donors. Raw reads were error-corrected and collapsed into unique sequences by a nearest-neighbor algorithm in which closely related sequences were merged to remove PCR and sequencing errors. To assign V, D and J gene segments, CDR3 sequences were aligned to IMGT reference sequences. For a sequence to be retained, at least a six-nucleotide match to both a V gene segment and a J gene segment was required. A rearrangement was called productive if the CDR3 had no stop codons and remained in frame with V and J, and every other rearrangement was called non-productive. CDR3 was defined by IMGT convention, running from the second conserved V-encoded cysteine to the conserved J-encoded phenylalanine. In an earlier analysis of around 570 of the donors, sequences lacking an unambiguous match to a single V gene segment were excluded. In an earlier analysis of several hundred of the donors, a V segment was called functional when productive rearrangements were above 56.7%, and segregating when the standard deviation between donors exceeded 5%. A statistical classification framework was built for diagnosing cytomegalovirus status from the catalog of TCR beta chain sequences. In a later analysis, V and J genes were assigned by comparing TCR nucleotide sequences against IMGT/GENE-DB human TR gene sequences. The TCRdist pipeline was used in a later analysis to assign CDR3 sequences and most-parsimonious VDJ recombination scenarios. In a later analysis, each TCR beta chain was defined by its CDR3 amino acid sequence together with its V-gene family, and reads lacking a unique V-gene family were excluded. To address suspected cross-contamination and a sequencing artifact, a later analysis removed 450 to 700 highly shared, low-generation-probability nucleotide sequences. For each public chain, a later analysis derived a clonal expansion index from normalized ranks of inferred template counts within each repertoire. In a later analysis, generation probabilities were computed with a VDJ recombination model fitted to out-of-frame rearrangements, and the resulting probabilities were checked against IGoR. Hypergeometric tests were used in a later analysis to score TCR-TCR, TCR-HLA and TCR-CMV co-occurrence, with a repertoire-size bias correction applied to the TCR pairs. A later analysis estimated false discovery rates by permuting HLA or CMV assignments 20 times. A later analysis grouped co-occurring TCRs with DBSCAN, adding TCRdist sequence similarity when clustering within HLA-allele-positive subsets. Repertoires with fewer than 30,000 or more than 120,000 public chains were left out of co-occurrence clustering, as were about 5 repertoires with anomalous nucleotide sharing. The table was pulled from immuneACCESS by TCRdb, which kept in-frame rearrangements only. Such tables lose some clones; where checked, under half of the loss comes from unresolved V genes, and the rest has no known cause. The DNA was the basis for D and trimming; V, J and clone size are from that table. In this sample the table shows 150,000 to 200,000 clones, about 75% of which occur a single time. Of the sample, around 11% is held by the ten largest clones.

The data belong to a study of cytomegalovirus exposure and HLA in healthy donors (dated by TCRdb to the late 2010s). In terms of the full investigation: In an earlier analysis of 450 to 750 of the donors, 250 to 300 Gb of sequence data and approximately 120 million unique TCR beta sequences from 150 million to 200 million T cells were reported. The number of typed donors differed by locus: about 620-640 for A, B, C, DRB1 and DQB1; approximately 520 for DQA1; some 590 for DPA1; and some 470 for DPB1. A later genetic analysis took genome-wide SNP genotypes for about 55% of the roughly 700 donors and used that subset as a discovery cohort. A later analysis re-examined previously published TCR beta repertoires from about 670 donors and added high-resolution HLA genotyping to investigate patterns of TCR occurrence. Every discovery cohort repertoire had been produced on one sequencing platform. Alongside the repertoire data, information on donor age, sex, ethnicity and CMV serostatus was compiled. HLA typing included class I and class II loci at four-digit resolution. Using immunosequencing, the study profiled T cell repertoires from 666 subjects and related those repertoires to cytomegalovirus serostatus. To predict cytomegalovirus infection status, the study combined high-throughput TCR immunosequencing, statistical association of individual TCRs with disease status, and machine learning. The study aimed to test whether signatures of past pathogen exposure could be identified by cataloging public T cell receptors. Approximately 330 gigabases of sequencing data and 70 million to 100 million unique TCR sequences made up an early release that covered 640 HLA-typed donors. About five DR-DQ haplotypes were treated as single units for association and clustering because of strong linkage in the cohort. To decide whether each TCR beta V gene segment behaved as functional or pseudogenic, an earlier analysis of fewer than 750 of the donors relied on high-throughput TCR beta sequencing. Rather than using new phenotypic data, the later analysis identified candidate immune exposures from TCR beta sequences and from how often those sequences occurred across donors. Among a few hundred genotyped donors of the cohort, an average of about 240,000 unique TCR beta nucleotide sequences were sequenced per donor, roughly 20% of them non-productive. Among the approximately 400 genotyped donors, roughly 80% belonged to the genetic ancestry cluster associated with self-reported Caucasian donors. Along with the approximately 620-subject first cohort, a separate validation cohort of around 120 different subjects was used. Broader findings and caveats from the paper: Because HLA typing was unavailable for some donors at each locus, only the typed subset was used in association tests. A later analysis found that HLA-associated TCR beta chains were more clonally expanded and had lower generation probabilities than equally common non-associated chains. Linkage disequilibrium might explain the correlated functional status among segregating V segments, but an unknown experimental factor could not be ruled out. According to the authors, the approach could potentially be generalized to other disease states and immunological phenotypes. A cluster of highly shared sequence variants was judged likely to represent a technical artifact of the sequencing pipeline. While some public TCRs were present in many individuals, most TCR sequences turned up only very rarely across donors. Broadly in line with IMGT annotations, most TCR beta V segments showed up in productive rearrangements about 90% or about 30% of the time in an earlier analysis of under 700 of the donors. For the cohort, immune exposure information was limited to CMV serostatus. In a later analysis, most CMV-associated TCR beta chains were found to appear HLA-restricted, with HLA associations seemingly driven largely by CMV exposure. The earlier analysis of almost 600 of the donors excluded 15 to 20 rarely observed V segments, including chromosome 9 orphons, because counts were too low. At a false discovery rate of 0.05, a later analysis linked 15,000 to 20,000 TCR beta sequences to specific HLA alleles. A later analysis found that TCR association rates varied across HLA loci, with DRB1 alleles showing the most associated TCRs and HLA-C alleles the fewest. When HLA alleles, especially DR and DQ, strongly co-occurred, attributing TCR associations to individual alleles was difficult. The study gave a list of 150 to 200 TCR beta chains associated with cytomegalovirus. In both the original and validation cohorts, the classifier was reported to diagnose cytomegalovirus status with high specificity and sensitivity. A further reported finding was that TCR beta sequences accurately predicted the HLA-A and HLA-B alleles for most subjects in the first cohort. A few of the identified cytomegalovirus-associated TCR beta chains were confirmed in vitro to be specific for cytomegalovirus antigens. Sequencing depth was assumed to be roughly uniform across donors in the presence/absence analyses, though that assumption may not hold. The cohort was sequenced for TCR beta chains only, and without alpha or paired-chain data the features that could be detected were limited. A later analysis reported that several top co-occurrence clusters appeared linked to parvovirus B19, influenza, CMV and Epstein-Barr virus. A later genetic analysis reported fewer N-insertions in productive TCRs among donors in an Asian-associated ancestry cluster than the roughly 700-donor mean. Because the 87-base-pair reads could not distinguish some IMGT-functional V segments, including TRBV6-2 and TRBV6-3, those segments were excluded. An association between a missense DCLRE1C variant and V-gene and J-gene trimming of TCR beta chains was found in a later genetic analysis and replicated in an independent cohort.

The chain joins TRBV7-8 to TRBJ2-2, and 8 bases in between align with TRBD1. Material for sequencing was PBMCs. The TCR was taken from a man between 18 and 35 years old in good health and CMV-seropositive. The CDR3 in this case is CASNRGIANTGELFF. The DNA sequence reads TGTGCCAGTAACAGGGGGATCGCGAACACCGGGGAGCTGTTTTTT.